The 29 T cell receptor beta chains below were found in one sample sequenced in a study of blood T cells in healthy people across ages. The second PCR ran roughly 7 to 12 cycles with a sample-barcoded 5' primer and J-beta primers. MiXCR was run by TCRdb on the 5' RACE reads, yielding one entry per CDR3 protein. Of 700,000 or so distinct CDR3 sequences listed, around a fifth are singletons. Sequencing was performed on blood. These receptors all stem from a man between 70 and 80 years old in good health.

DNA for the CDR3: TGTGCCACCGGTGGAGGTTCCGAAAAACTGTTTTTT. It is translated as CATGGGSEKLFF. This chain connects TRBV24-1 to TRBJ1-4; D unclear. Trimming left V 9 bases short and J 8 bases short, with 12 bases between. The V gene's germline CDR1 is KGHDR and CDR2 SFDVKD. The CDR3 length is 12 residues.

The chain carries TRBV20-1 and TRBJ2-5; 8 nucleotides agree with TRBD2. The length of the CDR3 is 16 residues. CDR1 is DFQATT and CDR2 is SNEGSKA in the germline V gene (reference sequence). With V trimmed by 3 bases and J by 5 bases, 14 bases remained unmatched. The CDR3 sequence: CSARRGTGTRRETQYF. For the CDR3, the DNA is TGCAGTGCTAGGAGAGGGACCGGGACTAGACGGGAGACCCAGTACTTC.

The J gene is TRBJ2-6, the V gene TRBV5-1; the D gene is possibly TRBD1 (6 bases). Germline V lookup: CDR1 SGHRS, CDR2 YFSETQ. Trimming removed 1 base from V and 0 bases from J, with 14 bases in between. The CDR3 contains 18 residues. The CDR3 DNA sequence: TGCGCCAGCAGCTTGACGGGGACACCTAACTCTGGGGCCAACGTCCTGACTTTC. It codes for CASSLTGTPNSGANVLTF.

This clonotype came up a few times. The V call is TRBV29-1, the J call TRBJ2-1; D is undetermined. CDR1 and CDR2 (germline): SQVTM, ANQGSEA. CDR3 length equals 12 residues. Trimming removed 2 bases at V and 10 bases at J, with 12 bases between. Here the CDR3 DNA reads TGCAGCGTTGAACCGACTGAGCCAGAGCAGTTCTTC. Protein: CSVEPTEPEQFF.

This sequence joins TRBV7-9 and TRBJ2-7; 7 nucleotides align to TRBD2. The J call may not be correct, given that the DNA end is closer to TRBJ2-1. Per the germline V gene, CDR1 is SEHNR and CDR2 is FQNEAQ (reference sequence). The CDR3 totals 14 residues. CDR3 loop: CASSYGLDGNEQFF. The CDR3 coding sequence is TGTGCCAGCAGCTACGGACTAGATGGGAATGAGCAGTTCTTC.

This clonotype was counted between two and nine times. V gene TRBV20-1 combines with J gene TRBJ2-3, with TRBD2 matching over 10 bases. Germline-derived CDR1 and CDR2 are DFQATT and SNEGSKA (reference sequence). The junction had 9 bases not matched to a gene; V was cut back by 6 bases and J by 3 bases. This CDR3 has 15 residues. CDR3 protein: CSASSLAGVTDTQYF. CDR3 bases: TGCAGTGCCTCCTCCCTAGCGGGGGTAACAGATACGCAGTATTTT.

This clonotype was seen a few times. This chain connects TRBV10-3 to TRBJ2-1, with 7 bases aligning to TRBD2. V lost 5 bases to trimming and J lost 7 bases; unmatched junction nucleotides: 11. The CDR3 extends over 15 amino acids. CDR1 is ENHRY and CDR2 is SYGVKD in the germline V gene. The CDR3 region has the DNA TGTGCCATCAGTCCGGGACTACCGGGAGGAAATGAGCAGTTCTTC. This codes for CAISPGLPGGNEQFF.

This clonotype was counted a few times. The CDR3 nucleotides are TGTGCCAGCAGCTTAGGCCACCCTGGAGATACGCAGTATTTT. Protein sequence: CASSLGHPGDTQYF. The chain is built from TRBV7-9 and TRBJ2-3; D unresolved. Germline V gene sequence: CDR1 SEHNR, CDR2 FQNEAQ (reference sequence). The CDR3 length is 14 residues. V was pared by 1 base and J by 5 bases, with 10 bases between.

This clonotype has just a few counts. The gene calls are TRBV3-1 and TRBJ2-1, with TRBD2 matching 12 bases. The CDR3 totals 16 residues. The trim removed 2 bases at V and 2 bases at J, leaving 1 base unmatched. CDR1 is LGHDT and CDR2 is YNNKEL in the germline V gene (reference sequence). CDR3 sequence reads: CASSQWTSGTYNEQFF. The CDR3 DNA reads as TGTGCCAGCAGCCAATGGACTAGCGGGACCTACAATGAGCAGTTCTTC.

This chain joins TRBV7-3 and TRBJ2-6, with TRBD2 matching 11 bases. Germline V gene sequence: CDR1 SGHTA, CDR2 FQGTGA. After removal of 5 bases from V and 0 bases from J, the junction contained 6 bases not matched to a gene. The CDR3 runs to 18 residues. The CDR3: CASSRKTSGDSGANVLTF. The CDR3 DNA reads as TGTGCCAGCAGCCGCAAGACTAGCGGGGACTCTGGGGCCAACGTCCTGACTTTC.

This clonotype has only a few counts. The CDR3 DNA reads TGTGCCAGCTCACCACCCAGCGAAACAGGAAAACTGTTTTTT. Translated, it gives CASSPPSETGKLFF. The chain carries TRBV18 and TRBJ1-4, with D possibly being TRBD1 (5 bases). CDR3 length: 14 residues. The V and J ends lost 0 bases and 10 bases respectively, with 12 bases between them. The V gene's germline CDR1 is KGHSH and CDR2 LQKENI.

The sample holds many counts of this clonotype. The CDR3 spells CASSYMDIYEQYF. The CDR3 DNA reads as TGTGCCAGCAGTTACATGGACATCTACGAGCAGTACTTC. This rearrangement joins TRBV6-6 to TRBJ2-7; maybe TRBD1 (5 bases). The CDR3 loop spans 13 amino acids. In germline, CDR1 is MNHNY, CDR2 SVGAGI (reference sequence). V lost 2 bases to trimming and J lost 3 bases, with 8 bases between them.

J is TRBJ1-1 and V is TRBV30; possibly TRBD1 for D (5 bases). The CDR3 extends over 12 amino acids. Trimming removed 5 bases from V and 3 bases from J, with 10 bases in between. The germline V gene has CDR1 GTSNPN and CDR2 SVGIG (reference sequence). The CDR3 loop is CAWGGDYTEAFF. The CDR3, as DNA: TGTGCCTGGGGGGGTGACTACACTGAAGCTTTCTTT. Supplemented by reference TRBV30 and TRBJ1-1, the full variable domain reads SQTIHQWPATLVQPVGSPLSLECTVEGTSNPNLYWYRQAAGRGLQLLFYSVGIGQISSEVPQNLSASRPQDRQFILSSKKLLLSDSGFYLCAWGGDYTEAFFGQGTRLTVV.

CDR3 bases: TGCGCCAGCAGCCACGGGGGACTAGCGGGATTGGAGACCCAGTACTTC. Residues: CASSHGGLAGLETQYF. The chain uses TRBV4-3 and TRBJ2-5; 13 nucleotides match TRBD2. The CDR3 extends over 16 amino acids. CDR1 is LGHNA, CDR2 YSLEER, per germline. V shed 3 bases, J shed 5 bases, and the junction held 6 bases outside the gene matches.

The V call is TRBV14, the J call TRBJ2-1, with 7 positions matching TRBD2. The CDR3 has 14 amino acids. Germline lookup yields CDR1 SGHDN and CDR2 FVKESK. Losses at the gene ends were 4 bases for V and 6 bases for J; bases not matched to a gene: 6. The CDR3 DNA reads as TGTGCCAGCAGCCTTGAACTAGCGATCAATGAGCAGTTCTTC. This sequence encodes CASSLELAINEQFF.

This clonotype occurred a few times. The rearrangement links TRBV20-1 to TRBJ2-1, with a tentative D call TRBD1 (6 bases). V was pared by 1 base and J by 5 bases, with 12 bases between. The CDR3 extends over 14 amino acids. CDR1 and CDR2 (germline): DFQATT, SNEGSKA (reference sequence). Written as DNA, the CDR3 is TGCAGTGCTAGAGCGGACAGCCGGCACAATGAGCAGTTCTTC. This translates into CSARADSRHNEQFF.

This chain connects TRBV14 to TRBJ2-4; no clear D. V was cut by 1 base and J by 7 bases, with 11 bases left in between. Germline loops: CDR1 SGHDN, CDR2 FVKESK. CDR3 length: 14 residues. The CDR3, as DNA: TGTGCCAGCAGCCAAGGCAATATGGGGAACATTCAGTACTTC. This translates into CASSQGNMGNIQYF.

This clonotype was recorded a few times. The chain links TRBV12-5 to TRBJ2-4, with 7 positions matching TRBD2. CDR3 size: 16 residues. The germline CDR1 and CDR2 sequences are LGHNT and FRNRAP. V lost 2 bases to trimming and J lost 5 bases; unmatched junction nucleotides: 9. The CDR3 nucleotides are TGTGCTAGTGGTTTGACTTCAGCGGGACCCGAAAACATTCAGTACTTC. As protein: CASGLTSAGPENIQYF.

V gene TRBV27 combines with J gene TRBJ1-4; 9 bases are a match to TRBD1. V dropped 6 bases and J dropped 6; count of bases not matched to a gene: 8. Germline V CDR1 and CDR2: MNHEY, SMNVEV (reference sequence). The CDR3 has 15 amino acids. CDR3 coding DNA: TGTGCCAGCAGGCCAGGAGGGACAGGGTATGAAAAACTGTTTTTT. It specifies CASRPGGTGYEKLFF.

This clonotype was recorded a few times. The rearrangement uses TRBV6-5 and TRBJ2-1; 10 bases agree with TRBD1. This CDR3 has 16 residues. V dropped 2 bases and J dropped 7; count of bases not matched to a gene: 8. Per germline, CDR1 MNHEY and CDR2 SVGAGI. The CDR3 loop is CASSYTTPGQGNEQFF. Here the CDR3 DNA reads TGTGCCAGCAGTTACACCACTCCGGGACAGGGGAATGAGCAGTTCTTC.

This clonotype has a handful of counts. The rearrangement joins TRBV12-3 or TRBV12-4 to TRBJ1-2; perhaps TRBD1 as D (5 bases). There are 15 residues in the CDR3. V lost 8 bases, J lost 5 bases, and 21 bases lay in between. The DNA of the CDR3 is TGTGCCAGCGCTGACTACCAGAGGGGCGCTTATGGCTACACCTTC. As protein: CASADYQRGAYGYTF.

This clonotype was seen a handful of times. The V gene is TRBV19, the J gene TRBJ2-5, with D possibly TRBD2 on 5 matching bases. The V end lost 4 bases, the J end lost 2 bases, and 14 bases lay between the germline ends. Per the germline V gene, CDR1 is LNHDA and CDR2 is SQIVND (reference sequence). This CDR3 comprises 15 residues. The CDR3 DNA sequence: TGTGCCAGTAGTAGAGTCCTAGCTCCACAAGAGACCCAGTACTTC. It codes for CASSRVLAPQETQYF.

As for this clonotype: Compared with germline, one end of the junction differs, possibly owing to a read error. The rearrangement joins TRBV11-2 to TRBJ2-1; D is possibly TRBD1 (6 bases). The CDR3 contains 13 residues. CDR1 and CDR2 from the germline V gene are SGHAT and FQNNGV. CDR3 nucleotide sequence: TGTGCCAGCAGCCTCGGACAGCACAATGATCAGTTCTTC. Its translation is CASSLGQHNDQFF.

The J gene is TRBJ1-3, the V gene TRBV27; D is uncertain. The germline gives CDR1 MNHEY, CDR2 SMNVEV (reference sequence). V was cut by 3 bases and J by 0 bases, with 15 bases left in between. The CDR3 runs to 17 residues. CDR3 region: CASSFSTPIASGNTIYF. DNA for the CDR3: TGTGCCAGCAGTTTCTCGACACCTATCGCCTCTGGAAACACCATATATTTT.

This clonotype was counted only a few times. J is TRBJ2-7 and V is TRBV11-2; 7 bases match TRBD2. CDR3 length equals 15 residues. Unmatched junction bases numbered 9, after V lost 4 bases and J lost 3 bases. Per germline, CDR1 SGHAT and CDR2 FQNNGV. The CDR3 DNA follows: TGTGCCAGCAGCTATGCCCGGGGGGAAGGCTACGAGCAGTACGTC. Encoded protein: CASSYARGEGYEQYV.

V is TRBV10-3 and J is TRBJ2-3; D is undetermined. The CDR3 sequence is 15 residues long. From germline, CDR1 is ENHRY and CDR2 SYGVKD. Trimming pared 0 bases from V and 0 bases from J, leaving 7 bases between. CDR3 bases: TGTGCCATCAGTGAGTCGCAGATTAGCACAGATACGCAGTATTTT. Translation gives CAISESQISTDTQYF.

This clonotype came up many times. This chain uses TRBV24-1 with TRBJ2-6; no reliable D call. V was clipped by 6 bases and J by 0 bases, with 11 bases between them. The CDR3 totals 16 residues. CDR1 and CDR2 (germline): KGHDR, SFDVKD. The CDR3 protein is CATSHSFSSGANVLTF. CDR3 DNA sequence: TGTGCCACCAGTCACAGTTTCTCCTCTGGGGCCAACGTCCTGACTTTC.

This chain uses TRBV12-3 or TRBV12-4 with TRBJ2-7; TRBD1 or TRBD2 may be the D gene (5 bases each). The V end was cut by 1 base, the J end by 0 bases, with 19 bases between. This CDR3 contains 18 residues. The CDR3 nucleotides read TGTGCCAGCAGTTTAGTCGTGGCAGCCGGGGCAACCTCCTACGAGCAGTACTTC. Amino acid sequence: CASSLVVAAGATSYEQYF.

The rearrangement uses TRBV7-9 and TRBJ2-3; D perhaps matches TRBD1 (6 bases). CDR3 size: 14 residues. Germline-derived CDR1 and CDR2 are SEHNR and FQNEAQ (reference sequence). V was shortened by 2 bases and J by 7 bases, with 13 bases between the two germline ends. In DNA form, the CDR3 reads TGTGCCAGCAGCTTAAAGGGGGTCTCATATACGCAGTATTTT. Residues: CASSLKGVSYTQYF.